The clone carrying this T cell receptor beta chain was observed a handful of times. Its target is unknown. This specimen belongs to a study of beta chain features in type 1 diabetes. Overall study results and limits: A possible short-template PCR bias applies equally to patients and controls. Significant though moderate, a shortening of TCRB CDR3s appeared in all four CD4+ subsets of Type 1 diabetes patients.

Germline V gives CDR1 SEHNR, CDR2 FQNEAQ (reference sequence). CDR3 length: 14 residues. V lost 4 bases and J lost 6; bases outside the gene matches: 6. Every isolated RNA sample was fully reverse transcribed, so sequencing captured expressed TCRB transcripts. Repertoires were generated with immunoSEQ multiplex PCR, while TCRdb's copy carries only in-frame clones and drops some. The repertoire holds around 160,000 clones, with roughly 9% as singletons. Sequenced: central memory CD4+ T cells from blood. V usage is TRBV7-9 and J usage is TRBJ2-1; 7 nucleotides line up with TRBD2. The source of this sequence is a woman aged 25 to 45 with type 1 diabetes. CDR3 in amino acids: CASSSRLAFNEQFF. The CDR3 DNA reads as TGTGCCAGCAGCTCCCGACTAGCTTTCAATGAGCAGTTCTTC.